This TCR beta chain appears in the sequencing data of a study of regulatory dendritic cells for organ transplantation. TCRdb keeps only in-frame clones here, not all; method: immunoSEQ multiplex PCR. The table includes fewer than 40,000 clones, 85% to 90% detected once. CD4+ or CD8+ T cells were sorted as naive CD45RA+ or memory CD45RO+. Trimming took 2 bases from V and 0 from J; bases not matched to a gene: 18. The CDR3 sequence is 21 residues long. Germline V gene data show CDR1 as SGDLS and CDR2 as YYNGEE. The clonotype was recovered from a human donor in good health. V usage is TRBV9 and J usage is TRBJ2-3; TRBD2 matches 10 bases. Sequenced material: naive CD4+ T cells from blood. Specified subset: CD45RA+ naive T cells. The CDR3 spells CASSVTPLPSGRPLSTDTQYF. The CDR3 DNA follows: TGTGCCAGCAGCGTCACCCCTCTGCCTAGCGGGAGACCACTTAGCACAGATACGCAGTATTTT.